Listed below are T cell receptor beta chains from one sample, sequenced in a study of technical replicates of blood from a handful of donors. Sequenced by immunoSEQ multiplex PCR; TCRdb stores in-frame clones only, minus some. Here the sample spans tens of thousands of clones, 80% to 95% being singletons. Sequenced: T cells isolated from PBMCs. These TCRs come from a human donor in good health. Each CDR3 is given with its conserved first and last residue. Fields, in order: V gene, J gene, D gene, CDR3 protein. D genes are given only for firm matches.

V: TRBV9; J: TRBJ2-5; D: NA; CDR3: CASSGHGGGGETQYF
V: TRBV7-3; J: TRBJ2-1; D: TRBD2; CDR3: CASSLMGGDNEQFF
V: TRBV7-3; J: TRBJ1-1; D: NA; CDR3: CASSLAAGLNTEAFF
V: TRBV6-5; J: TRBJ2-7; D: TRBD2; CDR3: CASRSGGGQYF
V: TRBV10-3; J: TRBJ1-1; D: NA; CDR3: CAITGLRNTEAFF
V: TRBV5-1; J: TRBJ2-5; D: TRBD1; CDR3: CASSPDRGETQYF
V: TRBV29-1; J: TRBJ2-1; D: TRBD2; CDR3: CSVALAGAYNEQFF
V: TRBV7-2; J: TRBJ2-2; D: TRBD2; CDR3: CASSSSGPNTGELFF
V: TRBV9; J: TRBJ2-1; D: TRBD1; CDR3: CASSDRDRPYNEQFF
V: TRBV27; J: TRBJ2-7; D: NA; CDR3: CASSTRSYYEQYF
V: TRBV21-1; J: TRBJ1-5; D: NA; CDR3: CASSTCRTGRYAGQPQHF
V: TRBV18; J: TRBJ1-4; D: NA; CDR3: CASSPHPDSNEKLFF
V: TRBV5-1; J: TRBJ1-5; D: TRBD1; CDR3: CASKPTGGNQPQHF
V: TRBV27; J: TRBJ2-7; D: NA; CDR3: CASSLSISRAYEQYF
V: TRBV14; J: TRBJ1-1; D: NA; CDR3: CASSQDPWATEAFF
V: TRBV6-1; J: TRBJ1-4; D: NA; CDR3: CASSEFRNEKLFF
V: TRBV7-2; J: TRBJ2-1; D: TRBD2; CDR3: CASSLGTSGIEQFF
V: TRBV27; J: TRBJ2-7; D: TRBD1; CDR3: CASSHRQGDYEQYF
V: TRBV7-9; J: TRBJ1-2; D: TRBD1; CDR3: CASSLGTVYGYTF
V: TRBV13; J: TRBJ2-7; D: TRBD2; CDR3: CASSLGGGRLSYEQYF
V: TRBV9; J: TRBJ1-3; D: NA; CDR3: CASSVGVGVGNTIYF
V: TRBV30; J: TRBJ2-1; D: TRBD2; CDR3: CAWSVGLAGVNEQFF
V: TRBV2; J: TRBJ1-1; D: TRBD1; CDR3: CASMTGPMNTEAFF
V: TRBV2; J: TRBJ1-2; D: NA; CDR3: CASMSGYGYTF
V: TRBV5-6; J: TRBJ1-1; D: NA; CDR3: CASSLGAEAFF
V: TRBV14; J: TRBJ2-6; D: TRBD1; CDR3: CASSQVYGQGALGANVLTF
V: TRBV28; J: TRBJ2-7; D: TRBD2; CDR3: CASSLYSGRGYEQYF
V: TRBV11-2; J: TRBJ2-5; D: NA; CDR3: CASRPTGKETQYF
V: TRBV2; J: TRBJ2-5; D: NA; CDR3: CASSASVETQYF
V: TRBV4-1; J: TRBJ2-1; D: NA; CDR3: CASSQAPLDTSLSYNEQFF
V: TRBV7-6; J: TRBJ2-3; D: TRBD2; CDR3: CASSRGTSGYTDTQYF
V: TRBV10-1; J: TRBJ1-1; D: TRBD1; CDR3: CASSGNRGTEAFF
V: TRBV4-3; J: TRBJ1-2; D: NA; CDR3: CASSQVTGSYGYTF
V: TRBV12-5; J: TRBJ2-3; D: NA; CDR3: CASGLAGQTDTQYF
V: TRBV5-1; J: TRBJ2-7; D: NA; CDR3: CASKPAGPYEQYF
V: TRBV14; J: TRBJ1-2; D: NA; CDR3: CASSRGHLYGYTF
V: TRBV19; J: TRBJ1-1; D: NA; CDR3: CASTGPPWPEAFF
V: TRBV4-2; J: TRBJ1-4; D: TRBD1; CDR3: CASSHTGRQGVNEKLFF
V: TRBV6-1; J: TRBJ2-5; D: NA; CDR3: CASSQQEQETQYF
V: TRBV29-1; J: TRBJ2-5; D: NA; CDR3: CSVDWAETQYF
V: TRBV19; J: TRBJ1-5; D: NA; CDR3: CASSIGDYNQPQHF
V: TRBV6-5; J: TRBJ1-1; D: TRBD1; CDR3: CASSYLDRDTEAFF
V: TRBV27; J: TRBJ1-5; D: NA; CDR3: CASSLFFVSGGNSNQPQHF
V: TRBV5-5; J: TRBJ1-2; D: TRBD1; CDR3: CASSLGQGARYGYTF
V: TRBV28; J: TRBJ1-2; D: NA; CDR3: CASSFSRGGNYGYTF
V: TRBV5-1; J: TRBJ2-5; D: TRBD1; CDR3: CASSLGTGGGETQYF
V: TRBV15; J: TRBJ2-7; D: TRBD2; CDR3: CATSCIVAGDPYEQYF
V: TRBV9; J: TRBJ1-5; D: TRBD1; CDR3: CASSLTGNQPQHF
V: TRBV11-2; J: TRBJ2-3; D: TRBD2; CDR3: CASERGRYTDTQYF
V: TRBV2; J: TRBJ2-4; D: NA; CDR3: CASSYGQVLAKNIQYF
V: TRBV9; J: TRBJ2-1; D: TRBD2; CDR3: CASSVEAGGINEQFF
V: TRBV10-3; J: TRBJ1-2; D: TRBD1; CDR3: CATRMLEGQVAGYTF
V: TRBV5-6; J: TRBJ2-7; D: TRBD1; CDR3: CASSSGTAYSYEQYF
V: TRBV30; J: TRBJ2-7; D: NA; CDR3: CAWSGQRYEQYF
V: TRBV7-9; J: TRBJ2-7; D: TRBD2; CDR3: CASSSNSGRVNEQYF